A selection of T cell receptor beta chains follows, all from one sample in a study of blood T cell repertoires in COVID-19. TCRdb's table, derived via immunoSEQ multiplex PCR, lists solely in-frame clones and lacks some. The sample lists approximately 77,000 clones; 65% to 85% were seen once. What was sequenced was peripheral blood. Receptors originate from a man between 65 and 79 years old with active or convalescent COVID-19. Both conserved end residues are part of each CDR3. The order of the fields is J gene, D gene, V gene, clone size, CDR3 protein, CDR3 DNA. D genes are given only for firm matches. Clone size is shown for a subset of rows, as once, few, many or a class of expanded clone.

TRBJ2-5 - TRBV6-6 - CASSYRGGETQYF TGTGCCAGCAGTTACCGGGGTGGCGAGACCCAGTACTTC
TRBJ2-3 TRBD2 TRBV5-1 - CASTRGGASTDTQYF TGCGCCAGCACTCGGGGGGGAGCTAGCACAGATACGCAGTATTTT
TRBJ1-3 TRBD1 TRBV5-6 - CASSRKGGDTIYF TGTGCCAGCAGCCGCAAAGGGGGCGACACCATATATTTT
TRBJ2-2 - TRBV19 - CASSINQGTGELFF TGTGCCAGTAGTATCAATCAGGGGACCGGGGAGCTGTTTTTT
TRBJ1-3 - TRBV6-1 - CASSEQGGNTIYF TGTGCCAGCAGTGAACAGGGGGGAAACACCATATATTTT
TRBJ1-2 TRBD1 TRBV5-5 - CASSFTGGSNYGYTF TGTGCCAGCAGCTTTACAGGGGGCTCTAACTATGGCTACACCTTC
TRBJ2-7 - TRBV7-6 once CASSSQAEQYF TGTGCCAGCAGCTCCCAGGCCGAGCAGTACTTC
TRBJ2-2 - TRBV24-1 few CATRQSGGPGELFF TGTGCCACCAGACAATCCGGGGGGCCCGGGGAGCTGTTTTTT
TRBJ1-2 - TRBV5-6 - CASSNNRVPRWYYGYTF TGTGCCAGCAGCAACAATCGGGTCCCCCGATGGTACTATGGCTACACCTTC
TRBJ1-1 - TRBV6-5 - CASQVTLEAFF TGTGCCAGCCAGGTAACCCTTGAAGCTTTCTTT
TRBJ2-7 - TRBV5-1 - CASSLSPGQSYEQYF TGCGCCAGCAGCTTGTCCCCCGGACAAAGCTACGAGCAGTACTTC
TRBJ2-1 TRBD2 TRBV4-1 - CASSQTSGGAGEQFF TGCGCCAGCAGCCAGACTAGCGGGGGGGCGGGGGAGCAGTTCTTC
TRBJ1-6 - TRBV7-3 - CASSLTLYNSPLHF TGTGCCAGCAGCTTAACCCTTTATAATTCACCCCTCCACTTT
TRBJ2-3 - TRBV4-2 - CASSQGREDTQYF TGTGCCAGCAGCCAAGGTCGGGAAGATACGCAGTATTTT
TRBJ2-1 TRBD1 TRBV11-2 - CASSEHRQGSEAPFF TGTGCCAGCAGCGAGCACCGACAGGGCAGCGAAGCTCCGTTCTTC
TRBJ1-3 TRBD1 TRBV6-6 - CASEDRGGNTIYF TGTGCCAGCGAGGACAGGGGTGGAAACACCATATATTTT
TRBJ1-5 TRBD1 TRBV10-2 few CASASGGQPQHF TGCGCCAGCGCGTCAGGGGGACAGCCCCAGCATTTT
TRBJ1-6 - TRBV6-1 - CASSELQGSSPLHF TGTGCCAGCAGTGAATTGCAGGGTAGTTCACCCCTCCACTTT
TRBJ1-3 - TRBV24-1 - CATSGGAGNTIYF TGTGCCACCAGTGGCGGGGCTGGAAACACCATATATTTT
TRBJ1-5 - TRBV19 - CASSIGLSNQPQHF TGTGCCAGTAGTATAGGTCTTAGCAATCAGCCCCAGCATTTT
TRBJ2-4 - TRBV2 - CASSPFQGGNIQYF TGTGCCAGCAGTCCCTTTCAGGGAGGAAACATTCAGTACTTC
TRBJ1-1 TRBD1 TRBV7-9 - CASSLEGQNSHLKNTEAFF TGTGCCAGCAGCTTAGAGGGACAGAATTCACATCTTAAGAACACTGAAGCTTTCTTT
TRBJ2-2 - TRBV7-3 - CASSLGRASTGELFF TGTGCCAGCAGCTTAGGCAGGGCATCCACCGGGGAGCTGTTTTTT
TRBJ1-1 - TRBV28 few CASVTQGEPAEAFF TGTGCCAGCGTAACGCAGGGCGAGCCGGCTGAAGCTTTCTTT
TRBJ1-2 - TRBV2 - CASSSNPPQGGGYTF TGTGCCAGCAGTTCTAATCCCCCACAAGGGGGTGGCTACACCTTC
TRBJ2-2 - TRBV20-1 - CSASRGLYTGELFF TGCAGTGCTAGTCGAGGGTTATACACCGGGGAGCTGTTTTTT
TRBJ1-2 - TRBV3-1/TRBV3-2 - CASRNRAQRRGYTF TGTGCCAGCAGAAACAGGGCACAGCGGAGGGGCTACACCTTC
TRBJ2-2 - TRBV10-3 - CAIIAGLHPNTGELFF TGTGCCATCATTGCAGGACTTCATCCGAACACCGGGGAGCTGTTTTTT